This T cell receptor beta chain was sequenced during a study of shared clonotypes between healthy human individuals. Profiling relied on immunoSEQ multiplex PCR, and the TCRdb table lists in-frame clones only, not all of them. The sample contains 90,000 to 120,000 clones, over 65% of which appear only once. What was sequenced was memory CD8+ T cells sorted from blood. The subset denotes: CD45RO+ cells pooled with CCR7-negative TemRA cells. This TCR came from a woman aged 30 to 39 in good health.

CDR3 region: CASSFGGYDHEQYF. CDR3 DNA sequence: TGTGCCAGCAGTTTTGGAGGGTATGACCACGAGCAGTACTTC. This chain links TRBV27 with TRBJ2-7; possibly TRBD2 for D (6 bases). Trimming shortened V by 3 bases and J by 5 bases, and 14 bases separated the two germline ends. The CDR3 contains 14 residues. The germline V gene encodes CDR1 MNHEY and CDR2 SMNVEV (reference sequence).